This T cell receptor beta chain was identified during a study of cytomegalovirus exposure and HLA in healthy donors. Study observations and caveats: Researchers reportedly found TCR beta sequences accurately predicted most subjects' HLA-A and HLA-B alleles.

Everyone who donated was a healthy bone marrow donor. Researchers ran the PCR with 60 Vbeta and 13 Jbeta primers. TCRdb's copy holds only in-frame clones and misses some; the assay was immunoSEQ multiplex PCR. The sample has about 200,000 clones; 80% to 85% are singletons. Regarding this clone: The antigen remains undetermined.

The sequence was obtained from a boy under 10 years old in good health and CMV-seronegative. Specimen: PBMCs.

The DNA for the CDR3 is TGTGCCAGCAGCTTGGGGGGGCGGACTGAAGCTTTCTTT. Protein sequence: CASSLGGRTEAFF. The chain joins TRBV5-4 to TRBJ1-1, with D possibly being TRBD1 (6 bases). Germline CDR1 SGHNT, CDR2 YYREEE (reference sequence). The CDR3 runs to 13 residues. Trimming stripped 0 bases from V and 5 bases from J, with 8 bases between.